One TCR beta chain is described in this entry. Trimming shortened V by 5 bases and J by 7 bases, and 10 bases separated the two germline ends. CDR3 length: 11 residues. Looked up from germline, CDR1 is DFQATT and CDR2 is SNEGSKA (reference sequence). This sample is drawn from a study of T cell changes during pregnancy in multiple sclerosis. Data came from immunoSEQ multiplex PCR; TCRdb stores just in-frame clones and leaves some out. Of around 64,000 clones listed, over 90% are singletons. The receptor was isolated from a female donor with multiple sclerosis, enrolled in a pregnancy study. The chain uses TRBV20-1 and TRBJ2-3, with a possible D match to TRBD2 (6 bases). The source was CD4+ T cells from peripheral blood mononuclear cells, collected after pregnancy. CDR3 nucleotides: TGCAGTGCTCGGGACTCCTATACGCAGTATTTT. It codes for CSARDSYTQYF.